The subject of this entry is one TCR beta chain. This clonotype was observed at least ten times. It lacks a known antigen. Base-call qualities are not available, and no considerably larger clone is one nucleotide away. From the second PCR step on, the TCR alpha and beta chain libraries were amplified in separate reactions. To determine each donor's CMV status, fresh PBMCs were stimulated overnight with CMV viral lysate, and IFNgamma production from CD4+ T cells was then assessed. Miltenyi beads were used first to positively select CD4 T cells, and CD8 T cells were then positively selected from the CD4-negative fraction. After staining for CD3, CD4, CD8, CD45RA, CD27 and a live/dead dye, cells were sorted on a BD Aria II into four subsets based on CD45RA and CD27. Blood was obtained from three healthy volunteers, and the blood from each volunteer was fractionated into CD4 and CD8 T cells and subsequently into four differentiation subsets. Around 110 ml of peripheral blood was collected from each donor, and PBMC were isolated by Ficoll-Paque PLUS density-gradient centrifugation. Sorted cells were lysed in RLT buffer, and RNA was extracted with a Qiagen RNeasy kit and stored at -80°C.

Receptor libraries were prepared by UMI-ligation and nested PCR. The beta constant-region primer consisted of an equimolar mixture of two oligonucleotides that together covered TRBC1 and TRBC2. A single-stranded oligonucleotide carrying the SP2 primer and a 12-nucleotide UMI was ligated to the 3' end of the cDNA by T4 RNA ligase 1. Four rounds of PCR, combining the SP2 primer with nested alpha and beta constant-region primers, were used to amplify the ligated cDNA. Incubation of the ligation reaction lasted about 19-24 hours at 16 degrees C. PCR2 was typically performed as a SYBR Green qPCR and was stopped at a predetermined threshold so that over-amplification was prevented. Agencourt AMPure XP magnetic beads were used for all purifications after the first. Library amounts were measured by Qubit and library quality was assessed on a TapeStation, where the main peak was expected at around 650 bp. Pooled libraries were sequenced on an Illumina MiSeq using v2 2x251 paired-end kits, and typically roughly 0.85-2.1 million reads were obtained per sample. Each sample was pooled at 3 to 4.5 nM, and about 5-8% PhiX was included to help cluster recognition. Concerning the study's data processing: Decombinator assigned V and J genes to Demultiplexor-processed FASTQ reads by tag matching, allowing a single base-pair mismatch. UMIs were used by Collapsinator to correct both sequencing errors and frequency errors arising from PCR heterogeneity. CDR3Translator translated TCRs and extracted CDR3s from the conserved cysteine to the FGXG phenylalanine, flagging non-productive sequences. Gini, Shannon entropy and inverse Simpson indices were calculated on repertoires that had been subsampled to equal numbers of UMI-defined TCRs. Clonotype abundance distributions were fitted to a power law by maximum likelihood within the linear range. Similar UMI counts, unique TCR numbers and clonal distributions were obtained with the pipeline and with MIGEC on one naive CD8 sample. Repertoires were searched for about 7,000 CMV-associated CDR3 sequences compiled from VDJdb and a published dataset. The public sequencing data were trimmed at Q25 with fastp and processed into clonotypes with MiXCR by TCRdb, which kept only in-frame beta chains. All rows with the same CDR3 protein become a single entry with the most common DNA and genes. The V and J calls and clone size come from TCRdb's table, not from the authors' own analysis. This sample holds 70,000 to 95,000 distinct CDR3 sequences; more than 6.5% were observed only once. The leading ten clones occupy around 1.5% of the sample.

This record comes from a study of naive and memory T cell subsets (TCRdb year 2017). Regarding the research as a whole: The study applied an open-source, UMI-based TCR alpha and beta sequencing pipeline to sorted naive and memory peripheral blood T cell subsets. RNA was DNase-treated and reverse transcribed with TCR constant-region primers, mostly using SuperScript III. The functional CMV T cell responses agreed completely with IgG serology results. Overall study outcomes, separate from this receptor: RNA-based TCR counts may be affected by expression changes linked to T cell activation and differentiation. Following error correction, more than 85% of naive TCR sequences occurred only once, which made naive abundance distributions much steeper than those of memory subsets. TCR abundance followed a power law with an exponent that was different for naive and memory subsets but consistent across the three individuals. The repertoire findings for the naive and memory subsets could not be validated, as no ground truth was available. In both CD4 and CD8 cells, a rise in Gini index and a fall in Shannon and inverse Simpson diversity were observed from naive through CM, EM and EMRA. Single alpha or beta chain sequences, rather than paired alpha/beta receptors, were used to define clonotypes.

The sequenced sample was central memory CD4+ T cells from blood. Reading the label with the study, this specimen's cell subset or site is: central memory, CD45RA- CD27+. This clonotype was obtained from a human donor in good health.

In nucleotides, the sequence is TGTGCCAGCGAATCGACAGGGGAGCACTATGGCTACACCTTC. This gives the protein CASESTGEHYGYTF. The chain employs TRBV28 and TRBJ1-2; the central 8 bases match TRBD1. The CDR3 covers 14 residues, taking in both the cysteine and the phenylalanine. The retained sequence is limited to the CDR3, 42 bases, with the frame set at the first base. Trimmed from V: 8 bases; trimmed from J: 3 bases; junction bases lacking a gene match: 8. The germline V gene encodes CDR1 MDHEN and CDR2 SYDVKM.